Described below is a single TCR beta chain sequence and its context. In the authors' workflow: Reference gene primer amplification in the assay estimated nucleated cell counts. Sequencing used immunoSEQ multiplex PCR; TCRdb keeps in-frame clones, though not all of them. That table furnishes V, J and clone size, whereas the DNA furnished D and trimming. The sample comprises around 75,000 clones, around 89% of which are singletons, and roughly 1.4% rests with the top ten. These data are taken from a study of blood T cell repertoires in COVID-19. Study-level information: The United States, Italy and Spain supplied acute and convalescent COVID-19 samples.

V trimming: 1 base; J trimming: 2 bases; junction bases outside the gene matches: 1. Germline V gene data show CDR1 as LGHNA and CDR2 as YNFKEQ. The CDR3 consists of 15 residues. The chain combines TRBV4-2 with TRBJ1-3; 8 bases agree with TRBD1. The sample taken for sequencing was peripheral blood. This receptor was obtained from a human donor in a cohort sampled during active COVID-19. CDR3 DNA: TGTGCCAGCAGCCAAGTGACAGGGGCTGGAAACACCATATATTTT. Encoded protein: CASSQVTGAGNTIYF.